These 24 T cell receptor beta chains share one sample of origin, sequenced in a study of regulatory T cells in long-lasting Graves disease. Time point defined: persistent/refractory GD, antithyroid drugs over 5 years with positive TRAb. TCR sequences were obtained from RNA taken from PBMCs. iRepertoire HTBI primers and Arm-PCR of CDR3 regions built TCR beta libraries. TCRdb fed the multiplex PCR reads into MiXCR, producing one record per CDR3 protein. The sample consists of over 250,000 distinct CDR3 sequences, more than 20% of them appearing once. The sequences come from peripheral blood mononuclear cells (PBMCs), collected when the disease was refractory, from a patient treated with antithyroid drugs. The source is a female donor with Graves disease.

V usage is TRBV7-9 and J usage is TRBJ2-5, with a tentative D call TRBD1 (6 bases). The length of the CDR3 is 17 residues. The germline CDR1 and CDR2 sequences are SEHNR and FQNEAQ (reference sequence). V shed 4 bases and J shed 2 bases, with 20 bases lying between them. CDR3: CASSSPGQQTEQETQYF. In DNA form, the CDR3 reads TGTGCCAGCAGCTCACCGGGACAACAAACGGAACAAGAGACCCAGTACTTC.

The rearrangement links TRBV7-9 to TRBJ2-7; no reliable D call. The CDR3 consists of 14 residues. Germline-derived CDR1 and CDR2 are SEHNR and FQNEAQ (reference sequence). V was clipped by 1 base and J by 2 bases, with 9 bases between them. CDR3 protein: CASSLVGLAYEQYF. The CDR3 region has the DNA TGTGCCAGCAGCTTAGTAGGCCTAGCCTACGAGCAGTACTTC.

This clonotype was detected only a few times. This chain links TRBV7-8 with TRBJ2-7; 9 nucleotides agree with TRBD1. Germline-derived CDR1 and CDR2 are SGHVS and FQNEAQ. J was trimmed by 6 bases and V by 4 bases; bases with no gene match: 10. There are 15 residues in the CDR3. The CDR3 region has the DNA TGTGCCAGCAGCTCCCCTACAGGGGGCGAGGGCGAGCAGTACTTC. This encodes CASSSPTGGEGEQYF.

This clonotype was counted ten times or more. The V and J genes are TRBV6-1 and TRBJ1-2, with TRBD1 matching over 9 bases. CDR1 and CDR2 from the germline V gene are MNHNS and SASEGT. The CDR3 runs to 14 residues. With 6 bases clipped from V and 3 bases from J, the junction kept 5 bases outside the gene matches. DNA for the CDR3: TGTGCCAGCAGCGCCGACAGGGGGGACTATGGCTACACCTTC. Its protein product is CASSADRGDYGYTF.

This clonotype showed up many times. This chain links TRBV28 with TRBJ2-7, with 8 nucleotides matching TRBD1. The CDR3 is 16 residues long. Germline V gene data show CDR1 as MDHEN and CDR2 as SYDVKM. The V segment lost 3 bases and the J segment 3 bases; nucleotides outside the gene matches: 10. CDR3 sequence reads: CASSFTMRTGGYEQYF. The CDR3 DNA follows: TGTGCCAGCAGTTTTACTATGCGCACAGGGGGCTACGAGCAGTACTTC.

This clonotype came up once. V gene TRBV10-3 combines with J gene TRBJ2-2; 9 nucleotides agree with TRBD1. CDR3 length equals 13 residues. Germline CDR1 is ENHRY and CDR2 is SYGVKD. V shed 11 bases and J 7 bases; nucleotides not matched to a gene: 8. In DNA form, the CDR3 reads TGTGCCGTCCGGGACAGGGAGGTCGGGGAGCTGTTTTTT. Amino acid sequence: CAVRDREVGELFF.

There are a few counts of this clonotype. The rearrangement uses TRBV19 and TRBJ1-4; D not resolved. CDR3 size: 16 residues. Trimming stripped 4 bases from V and 4 bases from J, with 16 bases between. CDR1 is LNHDA and CDR2 is SQIVND in the germline V gene (reference sequence). CDR3 in DNA: TGTGCCAGTAGTAAATATGGTCGACCCTTTAATGAAAAACTGTTTTTT. It is translated as CASSKYGRPFNEKLFF.

The chain joins TRBV5-1 to TRBJ1-4; 7 bases fit TRBD1. Germline values: CDR1 SGHRS, CDR2 YFSETQ. J was trimmed by 5 bases and V by 7 bases; bases with no gene match: 8. The CDR3 contains 14 residues. The CDR3 protein is CASRQGAENEKLFF. The CDR3 nucleotides are TGCGCCAGCCGACAGGGCGCGGAGAATGAAAAACTGTTTTTT.

This clonotype was found many times. The CDR3 protein is CASSTTGRHFQETQYF. CDR3 coding DNA: TGTGCCAGCAGCACCACGGGTCGCCATTTCCAAGAGACCCAGTACTTC. V gene TRBV11-1 combines with J gene TRBJ2-5; D gene ambiguous. The CDR3 runs 16 residues. Trimming took off 5 bases at V and 1 base at J, with 17 bases between the two ends. CDR1 is SGHAT and CDR2 is FQDESV in the germline V gene (reference sequence).

The chain recombines TRBV7-2 with TRBJ2-7; D remains ambiguous. The germline gives CDR1 SGHTA, CDR2 FQGNSA. This CDR3 is built from 13 residues. V lost 5 bases to trimming and J lost 7 bases, with 15 bases between them. The CDR3 DNA is TGTGCCAGCAGCCCGCGAGTTGTGGCTGAGCAGTACTTC. It is translated as CASSPRVVAEQYF.

Turning to this clonotype: Being one base from a much bigger clone, this may be a read error. The rearrangement uses TRBV28 and TRBJ2-7; a possible D gene is TRBD1 (6 bases). V gave up 10 bases and J gave up 5 bases, with 18 bases separating them. The germline gives CDR1 MDHEN, CDR2 SYDVKM. The CDR3 runs 13 residues. CDR3 protein: CAITSGQKNEQYF. CDR3 bases: TGTGCCATCACCTCCGGACAGAAGAACGAGCAGTACTTC.

This clonotype was seen a handful of times. This chain uses TRBV5-6 with TRBJ1-6; 7 positions match TRBD1. Germline CDR1 is SGHDT and CDR2 is YYEEEE. The CDR3 contains 16 residues. The ends lost 1 base at V and 6 bases at J; junction bases unmatched: 7. For the CDR3, the DNA is TGTGCCAGCAGCTTGCGCCAGGGGGTCGGTAATTCACCCCTCCACTTT. The encoded protein is CASSLRQGVGNSPLHF. Variable domain in full (rest from reference TRBV5-6 and TRBJ1-6): DAGVTQSPTHLIKTRGQQVTLRCSPKSGHDTVSWYQQALGQGPQFIFQYYEEEERQRGNFPDRFSGHQFPNYSSELNVNALLLGDSALYLCASSLRQGVGNSPLHFGNGTRLTVT.

This clonotype has more than one count but fewer than ten. A much larger clone differs from this one at a single base, so this may be a read error. The J gene is TRBJ2-5, the V gene TRBV7-2; 7 bases fit TRBD2. The CDR3 spans 17 residues. The J segment lost 4 bases and the V segment lost 5 bases, leaving 16 bases of the junction unmatched. Germline assignment: CDR1 SGHTA and CDR2 FQGNSA. The CDR3 DNA reads TGTGCCAGCAGCCCCACCCGACCAGCGGGATCGCCAGAGACCCAGTACTTC. Its protein product is CASSPTRPAGSPETQYF.

This clonotype came up a few times. An end of the junction differs from the germline gene, which may be a read error. The chain is built from TRBV9 and TRBJ1-4, with 12 bases aligning to TRBD1. The CDR3 has 18 amino acids. Germline V lookup: CDR1 SGDLS, CDR2 YYNGEE. CDR3 bases: TGTGCCAGCAGCCCTTTACCGGGACAGGGGGCTACAGGGGAAAGACTGTTTTTT. Translated: CASSPLPGQGATGERLFF.

This rearrangement joins TRBV20-1 to TRBJ2-6; no firm D call. Trimming removed 5 bases at V and 4 bases at J, with 12 bases between. Germline V gene sequence: CDR1 DFQATT, CDR2 SNEGSKA (reference sequence). The CDR3 contains 14 residues. The CDR3 region is CSAVMYIGANVLTF. In DNA form, the CDR3 reads TGCAGTGCTGTCATGTATATAGGGGCCAACGTCCTGACTTTC.

Many counts were recorded for this clonotype. The chain has TRBV15 and TRBJ2-7; weak D call: TRBD1 (5 bases). CDR1 LNHNV and CDR2 YYDKDF come from the germline V gene (reference sequence). The CDR3 runs 13 residues. Trimming took 0 bases from V and 6 from J, leaving 9 bases between them. CDR3 sequence: CATSRDRVGEQYF. The CDR3 DNA follows: TGTGCCACCAGCAGAGACAGGGTCGGCGAGCAGTACTTC.

This clonotype was seen ten or more times. The rearrangement joins TRBV10-2 to TRBJ2-5, with D possibly matching TRBD1 (5 bases). V lost 7 bases and J lost 1, with 13 bases in between. From germline, CDR1 is WSHSY and CDR2 SAAADI. This CDR3 comprises 14 residues. The CDR3 DNA reads TGCGCCAGCAACATAGGACACTTCCAAGAGACCCAGTACTTC. Its translation: CASNIGHFQETQYF.

This clonotype turned up a few times. The chain combines TRBV10-2 with TRBJ2-7; possible D gene TRBD2, 6 bases. The V and J ends lost 3 bases and 0 bases respectively, with 12 bases between them. The CDR3 runs 15 residues. The germline gives CDR1 WSHSY, CDR2 SAAADI. CDR3 sequence (DNA): TGCGCCAGCAGTGATCCCGGGACTTACTCCTACGAGCAGTACTTC. This translates into CASSDPGTYSYEQYF.

This clonotype has just a few counts. The chain is built from TRBV28 and TRBJ2-2; the D is unclear. The ends were cut back, 3 bases at V and 10 bases at J, with 9 bases in the middle. The CDR3 consists of 12 residues. CDR1 is MDHEN and CDR2 is SYDVKM in the germline V gene. The CDR3 is CASSFPGKELFF. The CDR3 DNA sequence: TGTGCCAGCAGTTTCCCCGGCAAGGAGCTGTTTTTT.

This clonotype was counted at least ten times. V usage is TRBV7-2 and J usage is TRBJ1-2, with 9 bases fitting TRBD1. Trimming at V came to 6 bases and at J to 4 bases, leaving 3 bases not matched to a gene. The CDR3 runs to 13 residues. Germline V gene sequence: CDR1 SGHTA, CDR2 FQGNSA. The CDR3 nucleotides are TGTGCCAGCAGATCGGACAGGGGCTATGGCTACACCTTC. Residues: CASRSDRGYGYTF.

This clonotype was observed at least ten times. The V and J genes are TRBV2 and TRBJ2-7; D possibly corresponds to TRBD1 (6 bases). Trimming left V 3 bases short and J 5 bases short, with 11 bases between. CDR1 and CDR2 from the germline V gene are SNHLY and FYNNEI. The CDR3 is 13 residues long. The CDR3 DNA follows: TGTGCCAGCAGTGACCAGGGGCTTAACGAGCAGTACTTC. This encodes CASSDQGLNEQYF.

This clonotype was recorded at least ten times. The rearrangement links TRBV15 to TRBJ2-5; 8 bases are a match to TRBD2. This CDR3 contains 17 residues. CDR1 and CDR2 (germline): LNHNV, YYDKDF (reference sequence). After removal of 0 bases from V and 4 bases from J, the junction contained 10 bases not matched to a gene. For the CDR3, the DNA is TGTGCCACCAGCAGAGACCCCAGCGGGAGAGAGATAGAGACCCAGTACTTC. Translated, it gives CATSRDPSGREIETQYF.

V is TRBV18 and J is TRBJ2-5; TRBD2 matches 11 bases. The CDR3 consists of 15 residues. Trimming cost V 0 bases and J 5 bases; bases outside gene matches: 2. Germline V gene lookup returns CDR1 KGHSH and CDR2 LQKENI. The CDR3 DNA is TGTGCCAGCTCACCACCGGGACTAGCGGCGGAGACCCAGTACTTC. The encoded protein is CASSPPGLAAETQYF.

This clonotype was seen more than once but under ten times. V gene TRBV5-1 combines with J gene TRBJ2-2; D is unclear. The CDR3 runs 15 residues. V was clipped by 2 bases and J by 3 bases, with 11 bases between them. Germline CDR1 reads SGHRS; CDR2 reads YFSETQ. In nucleotides, the CDR3 is TGCGCCAGCAGCTTAGGAACTCTAGACACCGGGGAGCTGTTTTTT. This encodes CASSLGTLDTGELFF.